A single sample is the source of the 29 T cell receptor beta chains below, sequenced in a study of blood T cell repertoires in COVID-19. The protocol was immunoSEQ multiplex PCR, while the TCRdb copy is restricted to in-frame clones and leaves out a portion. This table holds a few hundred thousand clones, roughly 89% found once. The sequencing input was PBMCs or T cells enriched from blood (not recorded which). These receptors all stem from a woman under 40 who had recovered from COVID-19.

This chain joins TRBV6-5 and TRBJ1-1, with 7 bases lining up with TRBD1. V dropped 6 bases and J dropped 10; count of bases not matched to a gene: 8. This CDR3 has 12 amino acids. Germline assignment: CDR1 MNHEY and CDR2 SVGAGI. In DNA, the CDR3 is TGTGCCAGCAGACCGAGGGGGCTAGGAGCTTTCTTT. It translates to CASRPRGLGAFF.

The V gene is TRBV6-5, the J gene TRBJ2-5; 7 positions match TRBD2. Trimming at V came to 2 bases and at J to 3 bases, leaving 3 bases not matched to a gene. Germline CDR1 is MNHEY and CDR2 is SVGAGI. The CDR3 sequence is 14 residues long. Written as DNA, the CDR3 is TGTGCCAGCAGTTACCTAGCGGCCAAAGAGACCCAGTACTTC. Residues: CASSYLAAKETQYF.

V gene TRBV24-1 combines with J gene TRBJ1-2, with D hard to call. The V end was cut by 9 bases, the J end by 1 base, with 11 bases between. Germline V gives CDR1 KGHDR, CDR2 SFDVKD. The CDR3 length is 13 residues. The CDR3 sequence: CATGAADNYGYTF. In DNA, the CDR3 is TGTGCCACCGGAGCCGCGGATAACTATGGCTACACCTTC.

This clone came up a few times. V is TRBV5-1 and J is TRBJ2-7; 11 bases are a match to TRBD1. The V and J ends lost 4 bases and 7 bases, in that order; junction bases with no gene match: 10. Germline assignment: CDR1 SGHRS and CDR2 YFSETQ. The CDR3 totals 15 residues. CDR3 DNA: TGCGCCAGCAGCCTAGGACAGGGGGCCATCGTTGAGCAGTACTTC. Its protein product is CASSLGQGAIVEQYF.

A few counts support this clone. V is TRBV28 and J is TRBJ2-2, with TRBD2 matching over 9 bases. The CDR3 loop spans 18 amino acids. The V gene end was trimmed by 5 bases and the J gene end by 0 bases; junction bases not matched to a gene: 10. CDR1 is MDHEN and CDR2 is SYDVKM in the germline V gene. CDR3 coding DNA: TGTGCCAGCAGTGTAGGACTAGCGTACAGAACGAACACCGGGGAGCTGTTTTTT. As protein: CASSVGLAYRTNTGELFF. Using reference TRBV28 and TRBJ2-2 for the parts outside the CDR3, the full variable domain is DVKVTQSSRYLVKRTGEKVFLECVQDMDHENMFWYRQDPGLGLRLIYFSYDVKMKEKGDIPEGYSVSREKKERFSLILESASTNQTSMYLCASSVGLAYRTNTGELFFGEGSRLTVL.

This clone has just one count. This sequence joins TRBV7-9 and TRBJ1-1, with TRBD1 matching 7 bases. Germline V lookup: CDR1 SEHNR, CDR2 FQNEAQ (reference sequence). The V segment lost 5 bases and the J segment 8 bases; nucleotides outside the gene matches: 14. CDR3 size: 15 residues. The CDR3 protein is CASSPTWADRAEAFF. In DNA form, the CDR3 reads TGTGCCAGCAGCCCCACCTGGGCCGACAGGGCCGAAGCTTTCTTT.

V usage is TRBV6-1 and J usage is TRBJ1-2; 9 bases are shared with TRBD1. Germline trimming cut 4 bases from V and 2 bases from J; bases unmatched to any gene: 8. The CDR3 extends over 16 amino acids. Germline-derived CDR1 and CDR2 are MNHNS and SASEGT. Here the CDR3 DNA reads TGTGCCAGCAGTGCGGGACAGGGTGTCGGCAACTATGGCTACACCTTC. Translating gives CASSAGQGVGNYGYTF.

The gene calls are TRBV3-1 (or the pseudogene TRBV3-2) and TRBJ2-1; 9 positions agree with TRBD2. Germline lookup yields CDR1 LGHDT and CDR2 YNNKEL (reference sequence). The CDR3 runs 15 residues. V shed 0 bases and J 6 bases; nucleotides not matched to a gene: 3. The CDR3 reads CASSQDLTSGNEQFF. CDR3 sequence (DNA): TGTGCCAGCAGCCAAGATCTGACTAGCGGCAATGAGCAGTTCTTC.

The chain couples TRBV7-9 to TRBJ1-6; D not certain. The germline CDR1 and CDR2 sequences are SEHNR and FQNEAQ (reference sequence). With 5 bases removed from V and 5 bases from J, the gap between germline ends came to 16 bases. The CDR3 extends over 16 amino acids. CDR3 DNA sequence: TGTGCCAGCAGCCAAGGAAGGGAGGTTAATAATTCACCCCTCCACTTT. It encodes CASSQGREVNNSPLHF.

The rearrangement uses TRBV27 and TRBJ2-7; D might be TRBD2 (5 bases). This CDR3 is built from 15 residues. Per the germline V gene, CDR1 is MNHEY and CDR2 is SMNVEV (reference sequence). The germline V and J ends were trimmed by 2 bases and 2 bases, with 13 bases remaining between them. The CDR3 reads CASSLEGNPPYEQYF. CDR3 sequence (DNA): TGTGCCAGCAGTTTAGAGGGAAATCCACCCTACGAGCAGTACTTC.

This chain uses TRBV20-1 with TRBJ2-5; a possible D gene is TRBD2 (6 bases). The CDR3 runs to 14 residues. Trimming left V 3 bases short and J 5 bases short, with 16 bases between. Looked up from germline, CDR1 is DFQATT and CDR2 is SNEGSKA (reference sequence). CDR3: CSASSGGLMETQYF. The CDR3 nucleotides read TGCAGTGCTAGTAGCGGAGGGCTGATGGAGACCCAGTACTTC.

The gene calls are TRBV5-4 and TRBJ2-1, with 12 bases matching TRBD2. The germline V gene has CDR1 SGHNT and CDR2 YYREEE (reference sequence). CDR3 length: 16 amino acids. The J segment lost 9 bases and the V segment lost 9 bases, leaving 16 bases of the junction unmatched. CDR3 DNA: TGTGCCACCCATCCCCCCCTAGCGGGAGGGCCGGGTGAGCAGTTCTTC. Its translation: CATHPPLAGGPGEQFF.

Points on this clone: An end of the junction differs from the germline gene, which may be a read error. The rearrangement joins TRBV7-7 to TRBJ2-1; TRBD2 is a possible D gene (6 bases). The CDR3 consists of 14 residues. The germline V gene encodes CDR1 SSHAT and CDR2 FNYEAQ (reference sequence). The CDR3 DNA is TGTGCTAGCAGCTTAGATGGGACTCGCAATGAGCAGTTCTTC. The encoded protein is CASSLDGTRNEQFF.

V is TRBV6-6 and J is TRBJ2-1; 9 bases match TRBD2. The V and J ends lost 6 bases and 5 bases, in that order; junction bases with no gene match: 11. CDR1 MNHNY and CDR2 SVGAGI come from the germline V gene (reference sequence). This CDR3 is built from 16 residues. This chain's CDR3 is CASRARAGGGDNEQFF. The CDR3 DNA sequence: TGTGCCAGCAGAGCTAGAGCGGGAGGAGGAGACAATGAGCAGTTCTTC.

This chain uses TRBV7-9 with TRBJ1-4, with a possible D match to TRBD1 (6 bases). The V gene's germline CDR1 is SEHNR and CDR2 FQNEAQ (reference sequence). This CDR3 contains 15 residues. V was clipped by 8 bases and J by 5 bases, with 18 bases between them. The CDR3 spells CASGHRGRGNEKLFF. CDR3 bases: TGTGCCAGCGGCCACCGGGGGCGGGGGAATGAAAAACTGTTTTTT.

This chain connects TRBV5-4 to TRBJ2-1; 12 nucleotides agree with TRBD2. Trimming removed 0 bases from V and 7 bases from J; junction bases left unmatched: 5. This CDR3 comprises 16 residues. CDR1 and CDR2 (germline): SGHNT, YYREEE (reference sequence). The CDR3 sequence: CASSLGLAGVGNEQFF. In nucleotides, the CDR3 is TGTGCCAGCAGCTTGGGACTAGCGGGAGTGGGGAATGAGCAGTTCTTC.

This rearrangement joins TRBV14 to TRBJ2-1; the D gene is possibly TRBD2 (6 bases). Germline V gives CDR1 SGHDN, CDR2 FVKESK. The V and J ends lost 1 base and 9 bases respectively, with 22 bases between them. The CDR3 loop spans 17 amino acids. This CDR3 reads CASSQGVRDSTSGEQFF. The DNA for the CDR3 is TGTGCCAGCAGCCAAGGAGTCCGGGACTCCACCTCCGGTGAGCAGTTCTTC.

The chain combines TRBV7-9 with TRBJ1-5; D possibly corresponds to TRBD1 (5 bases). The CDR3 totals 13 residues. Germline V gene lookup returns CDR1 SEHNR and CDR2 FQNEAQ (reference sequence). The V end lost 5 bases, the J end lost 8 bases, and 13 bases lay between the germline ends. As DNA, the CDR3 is TGTGCCAGCAGCGTCCAGGGTAGGGAGCCCCAGCATTTT. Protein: CASSVQGREPQHF.

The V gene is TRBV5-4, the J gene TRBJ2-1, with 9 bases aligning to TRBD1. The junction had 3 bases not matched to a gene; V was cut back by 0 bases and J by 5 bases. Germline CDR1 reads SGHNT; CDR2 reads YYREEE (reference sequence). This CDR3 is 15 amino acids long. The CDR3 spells CASSLGQGVHNEQFF. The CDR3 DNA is TGTGCCAGCAGCTTGGGACAGGGGGTCCACAATGAGCAGTTCTTC.

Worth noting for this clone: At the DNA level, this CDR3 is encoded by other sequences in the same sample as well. CDR3 amino acids: CASSSQGNTEAFF. Here the CDR3 DNA reads TGTGCCAGCAGCTCGCAGGGGAACACTGAAGCTTTCTTT. V and J are TRBV7-2 and TRBJ1-1; D perhaps matches TRBD1 (5 bases). CDR1 and CDR2 (germline): SGHTA, FQGNSA. V was cut by 4 bases and J by 1 base, with 7 bases left in between. The CDR3 is made up of 13 amino acids.

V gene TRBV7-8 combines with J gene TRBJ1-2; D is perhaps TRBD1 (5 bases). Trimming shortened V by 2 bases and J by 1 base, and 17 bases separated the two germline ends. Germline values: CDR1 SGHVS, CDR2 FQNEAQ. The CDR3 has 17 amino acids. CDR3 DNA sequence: TGTGCCAGCAGCTTACCCGAATACCGACAGAGTAACTATGGCTACACCTTC. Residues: CASSLPEYRQSNYGYTF.

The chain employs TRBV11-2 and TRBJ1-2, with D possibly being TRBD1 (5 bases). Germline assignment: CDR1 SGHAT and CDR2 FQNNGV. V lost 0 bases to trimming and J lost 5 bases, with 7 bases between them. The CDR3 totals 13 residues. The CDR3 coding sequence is TGTGCCAGCAGCTTAGAGGGGCGGTATGGCTACACCTTC. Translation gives CASSLEGRYGYTF.

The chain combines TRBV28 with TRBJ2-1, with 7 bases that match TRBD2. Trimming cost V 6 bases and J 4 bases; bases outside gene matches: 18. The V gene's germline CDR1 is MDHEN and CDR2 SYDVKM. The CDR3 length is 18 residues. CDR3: CASRRRGGISGLYNEQFF. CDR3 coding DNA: TGTGCCAGCAGGAGGAGGGGTGGGATTAGCGGGCTTTACAATGAGCAGTTCTTC.

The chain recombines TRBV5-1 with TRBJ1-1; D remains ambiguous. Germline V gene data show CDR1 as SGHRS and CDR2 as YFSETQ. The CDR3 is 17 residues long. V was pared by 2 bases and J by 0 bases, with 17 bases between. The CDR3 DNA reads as TGCGCCAGCAGCTTCGCCAGTGACGACTACATGAACACTGAAGCTTTCTTT. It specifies CASSFASDDYMNTEAFF.

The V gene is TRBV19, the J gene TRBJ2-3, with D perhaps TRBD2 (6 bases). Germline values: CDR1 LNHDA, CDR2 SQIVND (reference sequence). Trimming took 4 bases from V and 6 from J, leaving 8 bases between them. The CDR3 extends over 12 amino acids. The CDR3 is CASSNRGDTQYF. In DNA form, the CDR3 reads TGTGCCAGTAGTAATCGGGGGGATACGCAGTATTTT. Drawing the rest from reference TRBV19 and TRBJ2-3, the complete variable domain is DGGITQSPKYLFRKEGQNVTLSCEQNLNHDAMYWYRQDPGQGLRLIYYSQIVNDFQKGDIAEGYSVSREKKESFPLTVTSAQKNPTAFYLCASSNRGDTQYFGPGTRLTVL.

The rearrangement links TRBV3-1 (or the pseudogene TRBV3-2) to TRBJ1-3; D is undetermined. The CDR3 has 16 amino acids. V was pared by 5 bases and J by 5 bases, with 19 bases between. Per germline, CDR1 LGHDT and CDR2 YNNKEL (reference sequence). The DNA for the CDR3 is TGTGCCAGCAGCACAATCTTTTTACACGCACGAAACACCATATATTTT. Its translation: CASSTIFLHARNTIYF.

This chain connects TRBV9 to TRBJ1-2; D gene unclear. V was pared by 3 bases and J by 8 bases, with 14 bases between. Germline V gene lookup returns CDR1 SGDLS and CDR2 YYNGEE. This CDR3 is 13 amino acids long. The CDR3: CASSAHRAGGYTF. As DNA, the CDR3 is TGTGCCAGCAGCGCACACCGAGCGGGCGGCTACACCTTC.

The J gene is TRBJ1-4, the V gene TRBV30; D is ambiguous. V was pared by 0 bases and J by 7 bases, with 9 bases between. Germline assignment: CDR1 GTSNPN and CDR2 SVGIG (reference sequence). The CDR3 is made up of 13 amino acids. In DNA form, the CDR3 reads TGTGCCTGGAGTGTACGTACGAGTGAAAAACTGTTTTTT. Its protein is CAWSVRTSEKLFF.

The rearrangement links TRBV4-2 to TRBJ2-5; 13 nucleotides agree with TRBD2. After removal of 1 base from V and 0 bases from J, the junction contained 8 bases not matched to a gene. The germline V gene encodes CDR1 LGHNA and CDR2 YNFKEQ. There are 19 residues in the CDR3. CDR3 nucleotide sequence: TGTGCCAGCAGCCAAGTCGTCACTAGCGGGGGGGGAGACCAAGAGACCCAGTACTTC. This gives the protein CASSQVVTSGGGDQETQYF.